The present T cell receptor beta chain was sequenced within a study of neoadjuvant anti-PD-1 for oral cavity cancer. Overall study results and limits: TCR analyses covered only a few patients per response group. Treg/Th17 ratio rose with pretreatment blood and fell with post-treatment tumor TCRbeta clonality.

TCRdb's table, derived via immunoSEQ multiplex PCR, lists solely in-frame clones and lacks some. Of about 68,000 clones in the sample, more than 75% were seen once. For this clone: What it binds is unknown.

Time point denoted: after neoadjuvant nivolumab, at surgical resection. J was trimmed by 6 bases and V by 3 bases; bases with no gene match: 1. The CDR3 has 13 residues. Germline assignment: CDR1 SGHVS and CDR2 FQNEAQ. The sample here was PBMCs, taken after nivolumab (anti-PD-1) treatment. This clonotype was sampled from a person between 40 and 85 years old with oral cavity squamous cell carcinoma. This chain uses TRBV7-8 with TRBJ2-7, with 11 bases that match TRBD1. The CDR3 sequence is CASSFGTGGEQYF. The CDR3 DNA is TGTGCCAGCAGCTTCGGGACAGGGGGCGAGCAGTACTTC.